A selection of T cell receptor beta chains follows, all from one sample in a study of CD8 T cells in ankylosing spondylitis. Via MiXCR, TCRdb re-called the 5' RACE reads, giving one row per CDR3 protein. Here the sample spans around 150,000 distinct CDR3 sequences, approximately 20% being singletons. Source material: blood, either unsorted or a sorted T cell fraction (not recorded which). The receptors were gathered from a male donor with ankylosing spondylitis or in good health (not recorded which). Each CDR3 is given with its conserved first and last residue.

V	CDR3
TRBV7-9	CASSLMGGQETQYF
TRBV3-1	CASSQEWRRAEQYF
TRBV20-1	CSAIPTSGVKETQYF
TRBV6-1	CASRGSGTNTGELFF
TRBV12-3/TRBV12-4	CASSAPGRYTF
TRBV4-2	CASSQVGTGITNYGYTF
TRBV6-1	CASSPTGKPFYGYTF
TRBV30	CAWSPRDRGPAEAFF
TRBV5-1	CASSSGQGPVEQYF
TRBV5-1	CASSHSWDRGTYEQYF
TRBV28	CASRPTGTGGRQPQHF
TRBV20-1	CSARPPGEVGGSPLHF
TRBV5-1	CASSLYSDANTGELFF
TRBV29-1	CSGGLAGATQYF
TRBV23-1	CASSQFCNEQFF
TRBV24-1	CATSDQTGNTGELFF
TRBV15	CATSSGTAALWEQYF
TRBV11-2	CASSEGDTQYF
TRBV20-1	CSAYPRGHTDTQYF
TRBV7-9	CASSLVHQGDEQYF
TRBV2	CASSGIDEQYF
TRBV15	CATTLGQTNQPQHF
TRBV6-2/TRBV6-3	CAPEESGCGQFF
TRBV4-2	CASSQRDRGDIQYF
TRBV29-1	CSVGTGYGNEQFF
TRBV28	CASSLHKETQYF
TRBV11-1	CASTFGTHQETQYF
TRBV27	CASSLGKLRGTTSNTEAFF
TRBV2	CATGGQPTEAFF
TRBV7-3	CASSSPGLADNEQFF
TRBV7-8	CASSLPGGLSEQFF
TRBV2	CASILAGGSYNEQFF
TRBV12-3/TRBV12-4	CAGWRRNTGELFF
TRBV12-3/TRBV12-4	CASRPSWEGEQFF
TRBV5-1	CASSLGERSKGNEQFF
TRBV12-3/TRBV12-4	CASRPGSNQPQHF
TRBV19	CASSIAGRGTGELFF
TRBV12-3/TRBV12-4	CASSLGLAGGVAGETQYF
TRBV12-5	CASGPRTDTQYF
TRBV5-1	CASSLSAENNEQFF
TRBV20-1	CSASSELNYGYTF
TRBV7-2	CASSPGLSSRTQYF
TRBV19	CASSILNTGELFF
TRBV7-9	CASSPMIAANEQFF
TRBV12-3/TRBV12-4	CASSFLLANNEQFF